A selection of T cell receptor beta chains follows, all from one sample in a study of response to subunit inactivated influenza vaccine. TCRdb re-analysed the RT-PCR reads in MiXCR, keeping a single row per CDR3 protein. The sample lists approximately 530,000 distinct CDR3 sequences, 6% to 9% occurring once. The sequencing here drew on PBMCs from blood, taken around 25 months after vaccination. The receptors here all came from a man between 50 and 75 years old who received an inactivated influenza vaccine. Each CDR3 is given with its conserved first and last residue. A D gene is named only where the DNA matches it firmly. Some rows mark clone size as missing; the rest say once, few, many or name a class of expanded clone.

d_gene	abundance	v_gene	j_gene	CDR3nt	CDR3aa
-	-	TRBV20-1	TRBJ2-7	TGCAGTGCTAGAGGCTCAGGGTTGGGGCTCGAGCAGTACTTC	CSARGSGLGLEQYF
-	few	TRBV11-2	TRBJ1-3	TGTGCCAGCAGCTTAGCCTATACGGGAAACACCATATATTTT	CASSLAYTGNTIYF
TRBD2	few	TRBV27	TRBJ2-1	TGTGCCAGCAGCTTAATTACCCCTAGCGGGAGCCATGAGCAGTTCTTC	CASSLITPSGSHEQFF
-	few	TRBV11-2	TRBJ2-5	TGTGCCAGCAGCCGAGGTGGGGACGGGGTTAGAGAGACCCAGTACTTC	CASSRGGDGVRETQYF
TRBD1	few	TRBV4-3	TRBJ2-1	TGCGCCAGCAGCCCGAGGGGGCGGACGGAGTACAATGAGCAGTTCTTC	CASSPRGRTEYNEQFF
TRBD1	few	TRBV6-2/TRBV6-3	TRBJ2-1	TGTGCCAGCAGTTACTCGAAACAGGGGGGCAATGAGCAGTTCTTC	CASSYSKQGGNEQFF
-	few	TRBV29-1	TRBJ1-2	TGCAGCGTTCTCCCCGACAGCCTCTATGGCTACACCTTC	CSVLPDSLYGYTF
TRBD2	many	TRBV10-3	TRBJ2-5	TGTGCCATCAGTGAATCGACTAGCGCCTTCCAAGAGACCCAGTACTTC	CAISESTSAFQETQYF
-	-	TRBV30	TRBJ2-4	TGTGCCTGGAGTGTTGGGTTCGGTAGAGCCAAAAACATTCAGTACTTC	CAWSVGFGRAKNIQYF
-	many	TRBV5-1	TRBJ2-5	TGCGCCAGCAGCGCCGGGACAAGAGGAGAGACCCAGTACTTC	CASSAGTRGETQYF
-	many	TRBV6-1	TRBJ2-7	TGTGCCAGCAGCACCCAACAGGGTATCTACGAGCAGTACTTC	CASSTQQGIYEQYF
-	-	TRBV20-1	TRBJ2-7	TGCAGTGCTAGACCATCCTCTCACTACGAGCAGTACTTC	CSARPSSHYEQYF
-	-	TRBV7-9	TRBJ1-2	TGTGCCAGCAGCTCCAGGTCCGACTATGGCTACACCTTC	CASSSRSDYGYTF
-	few	TRBV9	TRBJ2-3	TGTGCCAGCAGCCCCTCGTCGGCAGATACGCAGTATTTT	CASSPSSADTQYF
-	many	TRBV25-1	TRBJ2-7	TGTGCCAGCAGTGGCTCCGGTCTCGAGCAGTACTTC	CASSGSGLEQYF
TRBD2	-	TRBV4-2	TRBJ2-1	TGTGCCAGCAGCCATCTCATGTCCTCTAGCGGGAAGAGCTCCTACAATGAGCAGTTCTTC	CASSHLMSSSGKSSYNEQFF
-	many	TRBV21-1	TRBJ1-4	TGTGCCAGCTTTGAAAAACTGTTTTTT	CASFEKLFF
-	few	TRBV27	TRBJ1-6	TGTGCCAGCAGTTTACCGCGCCTCTATAATTCACCCCTCCACTTT	CASSLPRLYNSPLHF
-	-	TRBV10-2	TRBJ1-5	TGCGCCAGCAGTGAGTCGTCCCTAAATCAGCCCCAGCATTTT	CASSESSLNQPQHF
TRBD2	few	TRBV7-6	TRBJ2-2	TGTGCCAGCAGCTTAAGCAGCGGGAGGGGAGCCGGGGAGCTGTTTTTT	CASSLSSGRGAGELFF
-	many	TRBV9	TRBJ2-5	TGTGCCAGCAGCGTAGCCCCAGGGGGGCAAGAGACCCAGTACTTC	CASSVAPGGQETQYF
-	-	TRBV7-8	TRBJ1-6	TGTGCCAGCAGCAATAACGGGCAGTATAATTCACCCCTCCACTTT	CASSNNGQYNSPLHF
-	-	TRBV5-4	TRBJ2-1	TGTGCCAGCAGCTTGGAGGGCAGGGCTTTGGATGAGCAGTTCTTC	CASSLEGRALDEQFF
-	few	TRBV29-1	TRBJ1-1	TGCAGCGTTGATGGGGAAATAGCAGTGAACACTGAAGCTTTCTTT	CSVDGEIAVNTEAFF
-	-	TRBV27	TRBJ1-2	TGTGCCAGCAAGCCCTATATCTATGGCTACACCTTC	CASKPYIYGYTF
TRBD1	many	TRBV25-1	TRBJ1-6	TGTGCCAGCAGTGAATTTGTCCAGGGGGATTCACCCCTCCACTTT	CASSEFVQGDSPLHF